This TCR beta chain was found in a study of shared clonotypes between healthy human individuals. On this clone: Its antigen is undetermined.

Study observations and caveats: Genetic and exposure-history diversity was limited by the few donors. Clonotypes shared by all four sorted-subset donors had higher generation probabilities than non-shared clonotypes.

Assay used: immunoSEQ multiplex PCR; TCRdb lists only in-frame clones, some missing. The data contain approximately 1,000,000 clones, roughly 74% of them singletons. CDR3 length: 17 amino acids. Unmatched junction bases numbered 11, after V lost 4 bases and J lost 5 bases. Germline CDR1 is SGHRS and CDR2 is YFSETQ. The TCR was taken from a man in his late teens or twenties in good health. Some clones in this sample may be carry-over from other donors' samples. Material: memory CD4+ T cells from PBMCs. The sample's subset: CD45RA-negative fraction. J is TRBJ2-7 and V is TRBV5-1; TRBD2 agrees at 14 bases. The CDR3 DNA sequence: TGCGCCAGCAGCCCGAACAGGACTAGCGGGAGGATGGACGAGCAGTACTTC. This codes for CASSPNRTSGRMDEQYF.